Here is one T cell receptor beta chain with its context. This clone came up many times. The antigen it recognizes is unknown. Base qualities are not provided; no much larger clone lies one nucleotide away. This specimen belongs to a study of shared clonotypes between healthy human individuals (dated by TCRdb to about 2020). In the study overall: A couple of women and three men aged 18 to 49 years were included in the cohort. Libraries were prepared and TCR repertoires were sequenced by different laboratories using diverse techniques, in order to increase sequencing depth and limit assay-specific biases. To estimate repertoire size and how much clonotype sharing occurs between individuals, the study deeply sequenced the blood TCR repertoires of five healthy adults. Leukapheresis yielded between about 0.94 and 9.5 billion PBMCs per donor. For each donor, three plates each were used for CD4 naive and CD4 memory, two plates were used for CD8 naive, and one plate was used for CD8 memory. Study-level results and caveats: Incomplete sequencing was indicated by rarefaction of sorted-subset datasets, despite the large sequencing depth. Naive subsets generally had larger estimated clonotype richness than memory subsets did. Clonotypes shared by all four sorted-subset donors showed higher generation probabilities than non-shared clonotypes. Only blood was sampled, and tissue TCR repertoires likely differ from those in blood. Sharing across a handful of donors was observed for approximately 4.6% of naive CD4, less than 4% of naive CD8, roughly 2.3% of memory CD4, and roughly 0.4% of memory CD8 clonotypes. Based on pairwise subsampling, the degree of clonotype sharing among donors was expected to be affected by sequencing depth. The genetic and exposure-history diversity represented was limited by the small number of donors.

TCR CDR3 regions were amplified from genomic DNA by multiplex PCR using the deep immunoSEQ assay. For each cell subset, the extracted genomic DNA was distributed evenly across all wells of several immunoSEQ 96-well plates, and each plate served as one replicate. For sorted subsets, each replicate PCR was loaded with around 200 ng genomic DNA, equivalent to about 30,000 T cell genomes. Purified libraries were quantified with a Qubit 3.0 fluorometer, sized on a Bioanalyzer 2100, and re-quantified with the KAPA Library Quantification kit. Every immunoSEQ 96-well plate was sequenced on a dedicated single-read 150-cycle Illumina NextSeq 550 flow cell. In the original analysis: Because the immunoSEQ output included only junctional sequences and no quality scores, the filtering could not be the same as the filtering used for full-length reads. Sequences were annotated with PyIR, a Python wrapper for IgBLAST v1.9, using IMGT germline references to assign V/J genes and CDR3. Any read was removed if the V/J assignment was weak (E-value above 1e-6), the CDR3 was missing, or the read contained stop codons, out-of-frame junctions, or ambiguous translated residues. A V3J clonotype was defined by an identical inferred V gene, J gene, and CDR3 amino acid sequence. To compute the percentage overlap between repertoires, the number of shared unique clonotypes was divided by the size of the smaller repertoire. RTK rarefaction, the Chao1 estimator, and Recon v2.1 estimates of unobserved clonotypes were used to assess repertoire richness. Generation probabilities were computed with OLGA for all TCRbeta clonotypes obtained by the gDNA method from a handful of donors. TCRdb took this table from immuneACCESS and kept in-frame rearrangements with V and J called. Such tables lack part of the clones; where checked against another copy, unresolved V genes explain under half of the gap, and the rest is unexplained. For V, J and clone size, that table is used; D and trimming come from the DNA. The sample profile shows 730,000 or so clones; about three quarters of them were found once. The ten largest clones add up to about 1.8% of the sample.

CDR1 and CDR2 are read off the germline V gene as KGHSH and LQKENI. Its CDR3 holds 17 amino acids, cysteine through phenylalanine. Just the 51-base CDR3 DNA is kept, in frame starting at base 1. Germline trimming: 4 bases from V, 3 bases from J; junction bases outside gene matches: 11. Donors were healthy HIV-negative adults with no recently reported acute infections or vaccinations. Every donor was a Caucasian adult living in Nashville, Tennessee, USA. Magnetic negative selection was used to enrich CD4+ T cells, after which naive cells were positively selected on CD45RA and the negative fraction became the memory subset. Blood was obtained by leukapheresis, after which PBMCs were separated by Ficoll-Histopaque density gradient centrifugation and cryopreserved in liquid nitrogen vapor phase. Purity and quantity of every magnetically sorted T cell population were checked by analytical flow cytometry. Each sorted fraction had its genomic DNA isolated and then quantified by UV absorbance on a Nanodrop 2000c.

In this chain, TRBV18 is recombined with TRBJ1-4; a stretch of 7 junction bases matches TRBD1. The sequenced sample was memory CD4+ T cells sorted from blood. In light of the paper, this sample's cell subset or site label describes: CD45RA-negative fraction. This receptor was obtained from a woman in her twenties or thirties in good health. Here is the DNA: TGTGCCAGCTCACGAGGACAGGTGGGGTTGGCTAATGAAAAACTGTTTTTT. This gives the protein CASSRGQVGLANEKLFF. The full variable domain, completed from the reference TRBV18 and TRBJ1-4 proteins outside the CDR3, reads NAGVMQNPRHLVRRRGQEARLRCSPMKGHSHVYWYRQLPEEGLKFMVYLQKENIIDESGMPKERFSAEFPKEGPSILRIQQVVRGDSAAYFCASSRGQVGLANEKLFFGSGTQLSVL.